One and the same sample provided the 21 T cell receptor beta chains below, sequenced in a study of blood T cells in healthy people across ages. Then a second PCR, running about 6 to 11 cycles, was carried out with a sample-barcoded 5' primer and a J-beta primer mix. TCRdb passed the 5' RACE reads through MiXCR, listing each CDR3 protein once. Of 2 million or so distinct CDR3 sequences listed, around 50% are singletons. Sequenced: blood. The receptor source for this set is a woman aged 40 to 50 in good health.

V usage is TRBV7-8 and J usage is TRBJ1-6, with 9 bases aligning to TRBD1. The CDR3 loop spans 14 amino acids. The germline CDR1 and CDR2 sequences are SGHVS and FQNEAQ. Trimming cost V 5 bases and J 8 bases; bases outside gene matches: 4. CDR3 nucleotides: TGTGCCAGCAGCATCCGGGACAGGGATTCACCCCTCCACTTT. Translated: CASSIRDRDSPLHF.

This rearrangement joins TRBV3-1 to TRBJ2-5; 9 nucleotides align to TRBD1. Near its end, the DNA agrees better with TRBJ2-7, so the J call may be wrong. This CDR3 spans 16 amino acids. Germline assignment: CDR1 LGHDT and CDR2 YNNKEL (reference sequence). CDR3 nucleotides: TGTGCCAGCAGCCAAGACTTAGGGACAGGGAGAAACGAGCAGTACTTC. This translates into CASSQDLGTGRNEQYF.

The J gene is TRBJ1-4, the V gene TRBV28, with TRBD1 as a possible D gene (5 bases). V was shortened by 1 base and J by 6 bases, with 9 bases between the two germline ends. The CDR3 is 14 amino acids. CDR1 is MDHEN, CDR2 SYDVKM, per germline. DNA of the CDR3: TGTGCCAGCAGTTTATTAGGGGTTTATGAAAAACTGTTTTTT. It is translated as CASSLLGVYEKLFF.

This clonotype was picked up a small number of times. This rearrangement joins TRBV6-5 to TRBJ1-2, with 8 bases identical to TRBD1. V trimming: 5 bases; J trimming: 4 bases; junction bases outside the gene matches: 6. The CDR3 is made up of 14 amino acids. Germline V gene sequence: CDR1 MNHEY, CDR2 SVGAGI. The chain's CDR3 is CASSKQGDSYGYTF. The CDR3 DNA reads as TGTGCCAGCAGTAAACAGGGGGACTCCTATGGCTACACCTTC.

On this clonotype itself: The junction and the germline gene differ at one end; a read error may be behind it. J is TRBJ1-6 and V is TRBV20-1, with no clear D. CDR3 length: 13 residues. The germline gives CDR1 DFQATT, CDR2 SNEGSKA (reference sequence). DNA of the CDR3: TGCAGTGCTCTCAGCTCCCATAATTCACCCCTCCACTTT. Its translation: CSALSSHNSPLHF.

This clonotype has only one observation. The rearrangement uses TRBV28 and TRBJ1-6, with 7 bases lining up with TRBD1. Germline V gives CDR1 MDHEN, CDR2 SYDVKM. The junction had 6 bases not matched to a gene; V was cut back by 7 bases and J by 9 bases. This CDR3 region has 13 residues. The CDR3 coding sequence is TGTGCCAGCAATGACAGGGTGGGTTCACCCCTCCACTTT. Translated, it gives CASNDRVGSPLHF.

This rearrangement joins TRBV4-1 to TRBJ2-4; TRBD2 is a possible D gene (5 bases). The DNA end lines up better with TRBJ2-7; the J call may be wrong. Germline CDR1 MGHRA, CDR2 YSYEKL. CDR3 length equals 15 residues. DNA of the CDR3: TGCGCCAGCAGCCAAGGCTCTAGGACTTACTACGAGCAGTACTTC. It yields the protein CASSQGSRTYYEQYF.

The chain is built from TRBV28 and TRBJ2-3, with 12 bases that match TRBD2. The CDR3 totals 15 residues. Germline V lookup: CDR1 MDHEN, CDR2 SYDVKM. The V segment lost 3 bases and the J segment 7 bases; nucleotides outside the gene matches: 5. CDR3 protein: CASSFVGTSGYTQYF. The CDR3 DNA follows: TGTGCCAGCAGTTTTGTCGGGACTAGCGGGTATACGCAGTATTTT.

The genes are TRBV20-1 and TRBJ2-3; 7 bases are a match to TRBD1. The CDR3 has 15 residues. J lost 3 bases, V lost 1 base, and 7 bases had no gene match. Germline lookup yields CDR1 DFQATT and CDR2 SNEGSKA (reference sequence). CDR3 DNA: TGCAGTGCTAGAGGACAGGGCAGGGTAACAGATACGCAGTATTTT. Translation: CSARGQGRVTDTQYF.

In this sample, this clonotype turned up a few times. The chain carries TRBV20-1 and TRBJ2-4; the match to TRBD2 covers 14 bases. Germline CDR1 DFQATT, CDR2 SNEGSKA (reference sequence). This CDR3 is built from 13 residues. The ends lost 8 bases at V and 4 bases at J; junction bases unmatched: 1. DNA of the CDR3: TGCAGTTGGACTAGCGGGGGGAAAAACATTCAGTACTTC. It specifies CSWTSGGKNIQYF.

The chain recombines TRBV20-1 with TRBJ2-1; 7 positions match TRBD2. CDR3 length equals 12 residues. The J segment lost 7 bases and the V segment lost 5 bases, leaving 5 bases of the junction unmatched. Germline V gives CDR1 DFQATT, CDR2 SNEGSKA (reference sequence). In DNA, the CDR3 is TGCAGTGCTTTCCTCGGGGGGAATGAGCAGTTCTTC. Amino acid sequence: CSAFLGGNEQFF.

The genes are TRBV11-2 and TRBJ2-2; maybe TRBD1 (6 bases). Trimming stripped 6 bases from V and 5 bases from J, with 19 bases between. CDR1 is SGHAT, CDR2 FQNNGV, per germline. CDR3 size: 16 residues. The CDR3 DNA sequence: TGTGCCAGCAGGGATTCGGGCCTAAGGGGGACCGGGGAGCTGTTTTTT. This translates into CASRDSGLRGTGELFF. The entire variable domain, with the rest obtained from reference TRBV11-2 and TRBJ2-2, is as follows: EAGVAQSPRYKIIEKRQSVAFWCNPISGHATLYWYQQILGQGPKLLIQFQNNGVVDDSQLPKDRFSAERLKGVDSTLKIQPAKLEDSAVYLCASRDSGLRGTGELFFGEGSRLTVL.

The genes are TRBV13 and TRBJ2-1; D not resolved. The germline gives CDR1 PRHDT, CDR2 FYEKMQ (reference sequence). V was trimmed by 0 bases and J by 9 bases, leaving 15 bases between them. The CDR3 totals 15 residues. CDR3 sequence: CASSLGSLRSGEQFF. The CDR3 DNA reads TGTGCCAGCAGCTTAGGATCGCTCCGCTCGGGTGAGCAGTTCTTC.

This chain joins TRBV7-2 and TRBJ2-5; TRBD2 agrees at 9 bases. J gave up 11 bases and V 5 bases, and 15 bases lay outside the gene matches. CDR3 length equals 15 residues. Germline V gene sequence: CDR1 SGHTA, CDR2 FQGNSA. The CDR3 DNA sequence: TGTGCCAGCAGCCCAGATCGGCGGGGGGGCAGTGAGCAGTACTTC. Translation: CASSPDRRGGSEQYF.

This clonotype has only a few counts. This chain joins TRBV27 and TRBJ2-7; possibly TRBD2 for D (6 bases). Germline assignment: CDR1 MNHEY and CDR2 SMNVEV (reference sequence). The CDR3 runs to 16 residues. The V gene lost 6 bases and the J gene lost 2 bases, with 20 bases spanning the gap. In DNA form, the CDR3 reads TGTGCCAGCAGACTTACATCGGGACTGATTACCTACGAGCAGTACTTC. It is translated as CASRLTSGLITYEQYF.

The gene calls are TRBV13 and TRBJ1-5; D call uncertain. Germline V gives CDR1 PRHDT, CDR2 FYEKMQ (reference sequence). The V and J ends lost 1 base and 6 bases respectively, with 10 bases between them. The CDR3 contains 14 residues. CDR3 loop: CASSLARDSQPQHF. CDR3 coding DNA: TGTGCCAGCAGCTTAGCCCGGGATAGTCAGCCCCAGCATTTT.

V and J are TRBV2 and TRBJ2-1; 7 bases agree with TRBD1. CDR1 SNHLY and CDR2 FYNNEI come from the germline V gene. V lost 3 bases and J lost 10; bases outside the gene matches: 12. This CDR3 contains 15 residues. This CDR3 reads CASSDGGQGEGEQFF. The CDR3 coding sequence is TGTGCCAGCAGTGATGGTGGGCAGGGGGAAGGCGAGCAGTTCTTC. The full variable domain, its missing parts supplied by reference TRBV2 and TRBJ2-1, is EPEVTQTPSHQVTQMGQEVILRCVPISNHLYFYWYRQILGQKVEFLVSFYNNEISEKSEIFDDQFSVERPDGSNFTLKIRSTKLEDSAMYFCASSDGGQGEGEQFFGPGTRLTVL.

Only one count was recorded for this clonotype. The rearrangement joins TRBV28 to TRBJ1-2, with unresolved D. V was clipped by 5 bases and J by 7 bases, with 17 bases between them. Germline values: CDR1 MDHEN, CDR2 SYDVKM. There are 14 residues in the CDR3. The CDR3 nucleotides are TGTGCCAGCAGTCCCATCTCACTAGAGTCTGGCTACACCTTC. Residues: CASSPISLESGYTF.

This chain joins TRBV4-3 and TRBJ2-4; 11 nucleotides agree with TRBD2. Trimming took 1 base from V and 0 from J; bases not matched to a gene: 11. Looked up from germline, CDR1 is LGHNA and CDR2 is YSLEER. This CDR3 spans 20 amino acids. The CDR3 sequence: CASSQGFSLAGGRAKNIQYF. The CDR3 coding sequence is TGCGCCAGCAGCCAAGGGTTTTCGCTAGCGGGGGGCCGAGCCAAAAACATTCAGTACTTC.

This clonotype was seen a single time. The CDR3 DNA follows: TGTGCCAGCAGGGACAGGCTGAATGAAAAACTGTTTTTT. Its translation: CASRDRLNEKLFF. The chain carries TRBV6-1 and TRBJ1-4, with 7 nucleotides matching TRBD1. The CDR3 has 13 amino acids. Trimming at V came to 6 bases and at J to 5 bases, leaving 3 bases not matched to a gene. Germline V lookup: CDR1 MNHNS, CDR2 SASEGT.

The rearrangement joins TRBV11-2 to TRBJ2-1; D gene ambiguous. The germline CDR1 and CDR2 sequences are SGHAT and FQNNGV. Trimming left V 4 bases short and J 13 bases short, with 11 bases between. The CDR3 consists of 11 residues. CDR3 nucleotide sequence: TGTGCCAGCAGCTCTCAACGGGTCCAGTTCTTC. Residues: CASSSQRVQFF.